This TCR beta chain stems from a study of T cells in Graves' hyperthyroidism and ophthalmopathy. Study outcomes and limitations: Blood also carried most thyroid clonotypes expanded above 0.001. With a median lead of around 6.7 months before onset, the model predicted ophthalmopathy. From stable hyperthyroidism, ophthalmopathy was separated by a 13 V-J model.

At least ten counts were recorded for this clonotype. Its antigen is still unknown. At one of its ends the junction is not consistent with the germline gene, which may arise from a read error. RNA transcripts yielded amplified TCR beta CDR3 regions. The TCR CDR3 first-round RT-PCR relied on the HTBI primer set. TCRdb re-called the multiplex PCR reads with MiXCR, one entry per CDR3 protein. The repertoire holds roughly 500,000 distinct CDR3 sequences, about 46% seen once, with about two fifths in the top ten. Germline V gene lookup returns CDR1 MDHEN and CDR2 SYDVKM. The CDR3 spans 10 residues. This sequence joins TRBV28 and TRBJ2-5; no firm D call. The sequence was obtained from an adult woman with Graves' disease, either hyperthyroidism or ophthalmopathy (not recorded which). The specimen sequenced was peripheral blood or thyroid tissue (not recorded which). CDR3 sequence (DNA): TGTGCCACCAGTCAAGAGACCCAGTACTTC. Encoded protein: CATSQETQYF.